A few counts support the clone carrying this TCR beta chain. Its specificity is unknown. This specimen belongs to a study of blood T cells in healthy people across ages. Findings and limits, study-wide: The fall in TCR beta diversity per million T cells was roughly linear with age.

A J-beta primer mix and a sample-barcoded 5' primer were used in a second PCR of about 7 to 12 cycles. A template-switch adaptor that had 12 random nucleotides put a tag on each cDNA molecule. TCRdb re-called the 5' RACE reads with MiXCR, one entry per CDR3 protein. Seen here are more than 800,000 distinct CDR3 sequences, roughly 26% observed once, and the top ten hold about 18%. Trimming stripped 1 base from V and 11 bases from J, with 17 bases between. This CDR3 has 14 amino acids. The sample comprised blood. The source of this sequence is a woman over 75 in good health. The V and J genes are TRBV12-3 or TRBV12-4 and TRBJ2-5, with D perhaps TRBD1 (7 bases). The CDR3 bases are TGTGCCAGCAGTTTAGGGCAGGGGGGCAATGAGCAGTACTTC. It specifies CASSLGQGGNEQYF.